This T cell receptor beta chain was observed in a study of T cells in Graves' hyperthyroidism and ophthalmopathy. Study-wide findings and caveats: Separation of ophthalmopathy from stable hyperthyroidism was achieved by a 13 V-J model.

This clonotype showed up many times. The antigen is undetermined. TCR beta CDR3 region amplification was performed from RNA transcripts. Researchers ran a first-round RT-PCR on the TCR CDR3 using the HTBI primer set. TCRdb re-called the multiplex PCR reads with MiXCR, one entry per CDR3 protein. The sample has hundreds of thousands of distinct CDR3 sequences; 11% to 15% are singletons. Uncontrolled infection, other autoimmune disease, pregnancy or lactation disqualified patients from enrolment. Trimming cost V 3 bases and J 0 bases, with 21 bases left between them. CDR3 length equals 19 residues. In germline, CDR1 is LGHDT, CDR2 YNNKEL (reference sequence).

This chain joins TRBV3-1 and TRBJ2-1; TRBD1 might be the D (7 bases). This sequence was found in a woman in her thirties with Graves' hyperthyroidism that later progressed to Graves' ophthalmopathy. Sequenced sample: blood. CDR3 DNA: TGTGCCAGCAGCCATTACGGGGGCCACAGGGGCTTCTCCTACAATGAGCAGTTCTTC. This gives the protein CASSHYGGHRGFSYNEQFF.